This T cell receptor beta chain stems from a study of blood T cell repertoires in COVID-19. The table came from immunoSEQ multiplex PCR; TCRdb's copy has only in-frame clones and leaves some out. Of approximately 400,000 clones listed, roughly nine tenths are singletons. Germline lookup yields CDR1 MNHEY and CDR2 SVGEGT. V shed 5 bases and J shed 8 bases, with 10 bases lying between them. The CDR3 covers 13 residues. This clone has more than one count but fewer than ten. The receptor comes from a woman in her forties who had been exposed to COVID-19. The chain is built from TRBV6-2 or TRBV6-3 and TRBJ1-6, with D unresolved. The specimen was PBMCs or T cells enriched from blood (not recorded which). CDR3 sequence: CASSPHMDSPLHF. The CDR3 DNA sequence: TGTGCCAGCAGTCCCCACATGGATTCACCCCTCCACTTT.